Sequencing of this TCR beta chain was carried out in a study of lymphopenia after photon versus proton radiotherapy. Study-level points and caveats: Oligoclonal CD8+ Temra expansion after nadir drove photon patients' diversity drop. Photon-treated patients lost naive T cells and TCR diversity; proton-treated stayed stable. Authors raise, but do not show, better survival with proton therapy.

Of note for this clone: Its matching antigen is unknown.

V lost 8 bases, J lost 6 bases, and 8 bases stayed unmatched. The CDR3 length is 14 residues. Germline V gene lookup returns CDR1 LNHDA and CDR2 SQIVND (reference sequence). TCRdb keeps only in-frame clones here, not all; method: immunoSEQ multiplex PCR. The sample holds tens of thousands of clones, around 83% seen once. This receptor was obtained from a woman between 45 and 65 years old with pancreatic cancer. This specimen was peripheral blood, taken from a patient treated with photon-based radiotherapy. This chain links TRBV19 with TRBJ2-4; TRBD1 matches at 9 bases. The CDR3 DNA sequence: TGTGCCAGTCGCCGGGACAGGGACACAAACATTCAGTACTTC. It translates to CASRRDRDTNIQYF.